The source of this T cell receptor beta chain is a study of siplizumab effects on memory and regulatory T cells. Findings and limits, study-wide: Neither a naive nor a memory phenotype was assignable to roughly 75-97% of proliferating CD4+ or CD8+ clones.

After removal of 7 bases from V and 3 bases from J, the junction contained 5 bases not matched to a gene. CDR1 and CDR2 from the germline V gene are LNHDA and SQIVND (reference sequence). The CDR3 sequence is 15 residues long. Per sample, some 10^5 TCR templates were assayed. Sequencing was performed with immunoSEQ multiplex PCR; in TCRdb, only in-frame clones are kept and a portion is missing. The sample lists 100,000 or so clones, 92% occurring once. This clone showed up just once. Its matching antigen is unknown. This TCR derives from a human donor in good health. Sample: non-Treg CD4+ T cells sorted from blood. J is TRBJ2-1 and V is TRBV19; 11 nucleotides match TRBD2. In DNA form, the CDR3 reads TGTGCCAGTACTCGAACTAGCGGGAGCTACAATGAGCAGTTCTTC. It encodes CASTRTSGSYNEQFF.